This TCR beta chain is from a study of breast tumors, draining lymph nodes, adjacent tissues. Breast cancer patients provided tissue from their axillary draining lymph nodes. Study results and caveats: The lymph node origin of tumor T cells was framed as consistent with a hypothesis, not demonstrated. Findings are consistent with lymph node origin and intratumoral expansion of most tumor T cells. Compared with basal-like, luminal-like tumors shared significantly more repertoire with nontumor tissue. Compared with lymph nodes, tumors were less diverse; compared with nontumor tissue, more.

This CDR3 is 14 amino acids long. Trimming took off 1 base at V and 7 bases at J, with 13 bases between the two ends. Germline V gene lookup returns CDR1 SEHNR and CDR2 FQNEAQ (reference sequence). TCRdb independently ran MiXCR on the multiplex PCR reads; one entry per CDR3 protein. The sample has 200,000 or so distinct CDR3 sequences; 31% are singletons. About this clonotype: Its antigen is unidentified. As the CDR3 is not closed by the conserved phenylalanine or tryptophan, this likely results from a read error.

Input material: axillary lymph node tissue. The chain combines TRBV7-9 with TRBJ2-5; either TRBD1 or TRBD2 may fit D (5 bases each). The source is a female donor with breast cancer. Some clones in this sample may be carry-over from other donors' samples. CDR3 coding DNA: TGTGCCAGCAGCTTAGGCCTGGGACGGAGGACCCAGTACCTC. This codes for CASSLGLGRRTQYL.